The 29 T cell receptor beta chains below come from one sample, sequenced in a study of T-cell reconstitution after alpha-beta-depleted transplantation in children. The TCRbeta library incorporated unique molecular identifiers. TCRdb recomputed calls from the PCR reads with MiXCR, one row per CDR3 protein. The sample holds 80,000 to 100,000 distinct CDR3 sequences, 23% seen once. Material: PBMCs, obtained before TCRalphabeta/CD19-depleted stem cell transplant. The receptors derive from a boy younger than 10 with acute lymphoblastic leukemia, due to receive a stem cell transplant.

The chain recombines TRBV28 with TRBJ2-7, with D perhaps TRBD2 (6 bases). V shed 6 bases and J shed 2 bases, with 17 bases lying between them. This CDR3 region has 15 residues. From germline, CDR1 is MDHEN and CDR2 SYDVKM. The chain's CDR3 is CASSPGVAVTYEQYF. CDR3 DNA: TGTGCCAGCAGCCCTGGAGTAGCGGTTACCTACGAGCAGTACTTC. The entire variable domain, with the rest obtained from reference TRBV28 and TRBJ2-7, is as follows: DVKVTQSSRYLVKRTGEKVFLECVQDMDHENMFWYRQDPGLGLRLIYFSYDVKMKEKGDIPEGYSVSREKKERFSLILESASTNQTSMYLCASSPGVAVTYEQYFGPGTRLTVT.

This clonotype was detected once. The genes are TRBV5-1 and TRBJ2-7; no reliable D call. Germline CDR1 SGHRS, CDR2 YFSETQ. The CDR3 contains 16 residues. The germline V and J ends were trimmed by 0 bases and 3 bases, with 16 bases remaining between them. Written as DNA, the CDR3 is TGCGCCAGCAGCTTGGACTTAGGGTTGGGCAGCTACGAGCAGTACTTC. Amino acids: CASSLDLGLGSYEQYF.

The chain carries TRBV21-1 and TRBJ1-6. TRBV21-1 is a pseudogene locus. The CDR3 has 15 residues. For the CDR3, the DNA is TGTGCCAGCAGCAAATACGACCCCAATAATTCACCCCTCCACTTT. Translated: CASSKYDPNNSPLHF.

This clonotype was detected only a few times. CDR3: CATSRGSGDTDTQYF. Here the CDR3 DNA reads TGTGCCACCAGCAGAGGTAGCGGAGACACAGATACGCAGTATTTT. The V and J genes are TRBV15 and TRBJ2-3, with a tentative D call TRBD2 (6 bases). Germline V gene lookup returns CDR1 LNHNV and CDR2 YYDKDF (reference sequence). The CDR3 length is 15 residues. V dropped 1 base and J dropped 2 bases, with 10 bases sitting between them.

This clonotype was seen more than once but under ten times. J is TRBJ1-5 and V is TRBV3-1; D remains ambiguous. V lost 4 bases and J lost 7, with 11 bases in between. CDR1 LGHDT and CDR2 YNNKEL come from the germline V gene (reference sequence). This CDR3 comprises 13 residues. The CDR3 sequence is CASSLTGRQPQHF. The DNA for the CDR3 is TGTGCCAGCAGCCTTACCGGCAGGCAGCCCCAGCATTTT.

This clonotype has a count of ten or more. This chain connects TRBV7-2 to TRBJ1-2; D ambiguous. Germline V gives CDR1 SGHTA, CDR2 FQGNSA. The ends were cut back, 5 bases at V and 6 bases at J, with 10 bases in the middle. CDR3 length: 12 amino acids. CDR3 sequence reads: CASSPTTDGYTF. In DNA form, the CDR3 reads TGTGCCAGCAGCCCCACGACTGATGGCTACACCTTC.

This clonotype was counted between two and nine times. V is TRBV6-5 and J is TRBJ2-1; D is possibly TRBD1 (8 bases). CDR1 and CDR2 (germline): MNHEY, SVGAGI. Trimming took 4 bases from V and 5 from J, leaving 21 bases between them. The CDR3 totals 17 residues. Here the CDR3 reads CASSWLNRGGMDNEQFF. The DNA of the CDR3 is TGTGCCAGCAGTTGGCTCAACAGGGGGGGAATGGACAATGAGCAGTTCTTC.

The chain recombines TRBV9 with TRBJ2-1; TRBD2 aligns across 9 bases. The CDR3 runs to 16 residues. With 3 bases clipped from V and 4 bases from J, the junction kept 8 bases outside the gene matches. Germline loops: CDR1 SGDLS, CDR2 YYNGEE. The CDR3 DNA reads TGTGCCAGCAGCGCGTCCGGGACTAGCAGTTACAATGAGCAGTTCTTC. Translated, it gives CASSASGTSSYNEQFF.

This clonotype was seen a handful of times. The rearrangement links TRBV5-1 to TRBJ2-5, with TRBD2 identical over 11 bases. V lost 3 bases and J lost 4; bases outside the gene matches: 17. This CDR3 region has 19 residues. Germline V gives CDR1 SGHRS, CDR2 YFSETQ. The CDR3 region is CASSSTSGTSGVPRETQYF. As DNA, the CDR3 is TGCGCCAGCAGCTCCACCTCCGGGACTAGCGGAGTTCCTCGAGAGACCCAGTACTTC.

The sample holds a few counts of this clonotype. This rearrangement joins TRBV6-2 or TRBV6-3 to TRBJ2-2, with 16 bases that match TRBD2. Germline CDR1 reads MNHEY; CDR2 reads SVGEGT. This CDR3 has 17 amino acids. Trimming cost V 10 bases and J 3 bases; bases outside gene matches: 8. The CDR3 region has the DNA TGTGCCATCACCGGGACTAGCGGGAGGGCCCACACCGGGGAGCTGTTTTTT. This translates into CAITGTSGRAHTGELFF.

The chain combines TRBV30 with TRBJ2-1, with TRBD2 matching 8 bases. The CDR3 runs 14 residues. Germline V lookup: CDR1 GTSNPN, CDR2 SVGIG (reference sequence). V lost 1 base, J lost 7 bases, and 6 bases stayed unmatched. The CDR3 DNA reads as TGTGCCTGGAGTGACCCGGGACTAGTAAATGAGCAGTTCTTC. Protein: CAWSDPGLVNEQFF.

The CDR3 region is CASGWGTGSSYEQYF. The CDR3 DNA reads TGTGCCAGCGGCTGGGGGACAGGGAGCTCCTACGAGCAGTACTTC. The J gene is TRBJ2-7, the V gene TRBV13; 9 bases are shared with TRBD1. With 8 bases clipped from V and 0 bases from J, the junction kept 8 bases outside the gene matches. The CDR3 is 15 amino acids. CDR1 is PRHDT, CDR2 FYEKMQ, per germline (reference sequence).

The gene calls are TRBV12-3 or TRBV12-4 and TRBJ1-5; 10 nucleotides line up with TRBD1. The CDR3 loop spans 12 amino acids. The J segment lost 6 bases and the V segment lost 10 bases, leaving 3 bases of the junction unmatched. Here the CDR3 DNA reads TGTGCCACGGGGACAGGGGTTCAGCCCCAGCATTTT. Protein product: CATGTGVQPQHF.

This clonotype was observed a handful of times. CDR3 sequence reads: CASSFSQENSPLHF. The CDR3 bases are TGTGCCAGCAGTTTTAGTCAGGAGAATTCACCCCTCCACTTT. The V and J genes are TRBV12-3 or TRBV12-4 and TRBJ1-6; D is ambiguous. V was clipped by 3 bases and J by 7 bases, with 10 bases between them. The CDR3 extends over 14 amino acids.

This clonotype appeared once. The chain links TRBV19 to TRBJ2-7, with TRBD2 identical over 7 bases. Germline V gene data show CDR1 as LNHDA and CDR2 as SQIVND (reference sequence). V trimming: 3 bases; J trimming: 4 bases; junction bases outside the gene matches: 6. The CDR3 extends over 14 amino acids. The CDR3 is CASSIREENYEQYF. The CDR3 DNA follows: TGTGCCAGTAGTATCCGGGAGGAAAATTACGAGCAGTACTTC.

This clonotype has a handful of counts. The CDR3 loop is CASTSGRLPNQPQHF. The CDR3 DNA sequence: TGTGCCAGCACCTCAGGACGGCTTCCCAATCAGCCCCAGCATTTT. The chain combines TRBV28 with TRBJ1-5; D is unclear. V was shortened by 7 bases and J by 3 bases, with 16 bases between the two germline ends. The V gene's germline CDR1 is MDHEN and CDR2 SYDVKM. The CDR3 is 15 amino acids.

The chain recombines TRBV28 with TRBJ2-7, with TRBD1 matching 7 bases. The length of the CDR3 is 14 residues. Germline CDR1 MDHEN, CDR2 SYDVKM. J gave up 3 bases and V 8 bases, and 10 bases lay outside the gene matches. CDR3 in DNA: TGTGCCAGCGGTGCGGCAGGGGGAATCTACGAGCAGTACTTC. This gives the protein CASGAAGGIYEQYF. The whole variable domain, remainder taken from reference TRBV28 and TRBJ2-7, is DVKVTQSSRYLVKRTGEKVFLECVQDMDHENMFWYRQDPGLGLRLIYFSYDVKMKEKGDIPEGYSVSREKKERFSLILESASTNQTSMYLCASGAAGGIYEQYFGPGTRLTVT.

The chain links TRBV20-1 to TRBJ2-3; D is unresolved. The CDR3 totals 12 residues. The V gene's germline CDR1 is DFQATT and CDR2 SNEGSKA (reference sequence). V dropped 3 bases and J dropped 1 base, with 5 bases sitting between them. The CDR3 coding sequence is TGCAGTGCTAGGGACGGCACAGATACGCAGTATTTT. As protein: CSARDGTDTQYF.

CDR3 sequence: CASSLGLAGGDTQYF. CDR3 DNA sequence: TGTGCCAGCAGCTTAGGACTAGCGGGAGGAGATACGCAGTATTTT. The chain links TRBV7-2 to TRBJ2-3; 13 nucleotides match TRBD2. Looked up from germline, CDR1 is SGHTA and CDR2 is FQGNSA. CDR3 length: 15 amino acids. The ends lost 1 base at V and 5 bases at J; junction bases unmatched: 0.

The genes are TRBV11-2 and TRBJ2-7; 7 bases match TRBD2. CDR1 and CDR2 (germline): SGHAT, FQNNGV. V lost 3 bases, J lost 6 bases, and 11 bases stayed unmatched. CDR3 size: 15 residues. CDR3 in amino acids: CASSLASGNLGEQYF. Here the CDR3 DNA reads TGTGCCAGCAGCTTGGCTAGCGGAAACCTTGGCGAGCAGTACTTC.

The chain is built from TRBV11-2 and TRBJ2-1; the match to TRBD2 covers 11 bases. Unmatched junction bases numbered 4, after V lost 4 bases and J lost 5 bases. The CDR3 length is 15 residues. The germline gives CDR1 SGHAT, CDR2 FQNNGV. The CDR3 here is CASSYRLAGNNEQFF. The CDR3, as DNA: TGTGCCAGCAGCTACAGACTAGCGGGAAACAATGAGCAGTTCTTC. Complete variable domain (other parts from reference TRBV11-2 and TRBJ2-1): EAGVAQSPRYKIIEKRQSVAFWCNPISGHATLYWYQQILGQGPKLLIQFQNNGVVDDSQLPKDRFSAERLKGVDSTLKIQPAKLEDSAVYLCASSYRLAGNNEQFFGPGTRLTVL.

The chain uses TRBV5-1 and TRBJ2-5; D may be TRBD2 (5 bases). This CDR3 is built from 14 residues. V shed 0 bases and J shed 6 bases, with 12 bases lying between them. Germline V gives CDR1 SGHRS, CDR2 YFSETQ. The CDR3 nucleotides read TGCGCCAGCAGCTTGGTCCTAGGGAGAAAGACCCAGTACTTC. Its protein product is CASSLVLGRKTQYF.

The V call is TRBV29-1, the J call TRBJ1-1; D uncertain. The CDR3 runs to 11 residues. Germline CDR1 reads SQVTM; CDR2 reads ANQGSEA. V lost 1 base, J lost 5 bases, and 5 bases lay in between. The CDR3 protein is CSVEGGTEAFF. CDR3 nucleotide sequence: TGCAGCGTTGAAGGAGGAACTGAAGCTTTCTTT.

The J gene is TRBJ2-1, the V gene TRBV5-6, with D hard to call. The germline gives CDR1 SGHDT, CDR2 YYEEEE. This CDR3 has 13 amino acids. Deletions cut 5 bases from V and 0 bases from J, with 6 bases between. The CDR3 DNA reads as TGTGCCAGCAGTCGGAGCTCCTACAATGAGCAGTTCTTC. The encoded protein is CASSRSSYNEQFF.

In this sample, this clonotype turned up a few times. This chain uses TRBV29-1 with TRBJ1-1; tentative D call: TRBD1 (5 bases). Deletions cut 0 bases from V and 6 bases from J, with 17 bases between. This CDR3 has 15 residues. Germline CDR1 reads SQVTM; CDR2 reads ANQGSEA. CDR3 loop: CSVEDWMGTVPEAFF. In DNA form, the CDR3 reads TGCAGCGTTGAAGATTGGATGGGGACCGTCCCTGAAGCTTTCTTT.

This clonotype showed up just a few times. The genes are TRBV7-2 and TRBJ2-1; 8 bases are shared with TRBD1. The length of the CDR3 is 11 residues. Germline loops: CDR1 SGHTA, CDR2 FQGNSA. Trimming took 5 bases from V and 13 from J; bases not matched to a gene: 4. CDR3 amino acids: CASSLGQGQFF. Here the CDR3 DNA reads TGTGCCAGCAGCCTTGGACAGGGACAGTTCTTC. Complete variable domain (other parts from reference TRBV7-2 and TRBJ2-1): GAGVSQSPSNKVTEKGKDVELRCDPISGHTALYWYRQSLGQGLEFLIYFQGNSAPDKSGLPSDRFSAERTGGSVSTLTIQRTQQEDSAVYLCASSLGQGQFFGPGTRLTVL.

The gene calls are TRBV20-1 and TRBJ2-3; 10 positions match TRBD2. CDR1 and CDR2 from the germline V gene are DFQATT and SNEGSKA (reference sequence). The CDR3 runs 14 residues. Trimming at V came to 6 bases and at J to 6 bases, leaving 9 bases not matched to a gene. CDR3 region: CSAKFLAGVDTQYF. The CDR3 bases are TGCAGTGCCAAGTTTCTAGCGGGAGTCGATACGCAGTATTTT.

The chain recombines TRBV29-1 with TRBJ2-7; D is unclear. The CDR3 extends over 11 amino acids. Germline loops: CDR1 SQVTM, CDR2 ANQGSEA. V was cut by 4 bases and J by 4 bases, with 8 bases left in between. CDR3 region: CSVVKEYEQYF. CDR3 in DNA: TGCAGCGTTGTAAAGGAGTACGAGCAGTACTTC.

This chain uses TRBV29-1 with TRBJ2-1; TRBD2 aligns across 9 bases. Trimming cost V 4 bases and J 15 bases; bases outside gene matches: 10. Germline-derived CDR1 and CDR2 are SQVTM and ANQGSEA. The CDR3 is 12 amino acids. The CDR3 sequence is CSVVSSGKVRFF. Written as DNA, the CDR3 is TGCAGCGTTGTATCTAGCGGGAAAGTTAGGTTCTTC.